The present T cell receptor (beta chain) was sequenced within a study of T cells in Graves' hyperthyroidism and ophthalmopathy. The source material, RNA transcripts, was used to amplify TCR beta CDR3 regions. The study used the HTBI primer set for a first-round RT-PCR of the TCR CDR3. One entry per CDR3 protein, called by TCRdb with MiXCR from the multiplex PCR reads. The profile shows about 500,000 distinct CDR3 sequences, 15% to 20% of them singletons. Study results and limitations: Before onset, by a median of around 6.1 months, the model predicted ophthalmopathy.

On this clonotype: Its antigen is undetermined.

The CDR3 has 11 amino acids. Trimming pared 6 bases from V and 5 bases from J, leaving 10 bases between. The germline V gene has CDR1 DFQATT and CDR2 SNEGSKA (reference sequence). The sequenced sample consisted of blood. This clonotype originated in a woman aged 25 to 39 with Graves' ophthalmopathy. The V gene is TRBV20-1, the J gene TRBJ2-5; no clear D. Written as DNA, the CDR3 is TGCAGTGCCAAGGTTCGGGAGACCCAGTACTTC. Translating it yields CSAKVRETQYF.